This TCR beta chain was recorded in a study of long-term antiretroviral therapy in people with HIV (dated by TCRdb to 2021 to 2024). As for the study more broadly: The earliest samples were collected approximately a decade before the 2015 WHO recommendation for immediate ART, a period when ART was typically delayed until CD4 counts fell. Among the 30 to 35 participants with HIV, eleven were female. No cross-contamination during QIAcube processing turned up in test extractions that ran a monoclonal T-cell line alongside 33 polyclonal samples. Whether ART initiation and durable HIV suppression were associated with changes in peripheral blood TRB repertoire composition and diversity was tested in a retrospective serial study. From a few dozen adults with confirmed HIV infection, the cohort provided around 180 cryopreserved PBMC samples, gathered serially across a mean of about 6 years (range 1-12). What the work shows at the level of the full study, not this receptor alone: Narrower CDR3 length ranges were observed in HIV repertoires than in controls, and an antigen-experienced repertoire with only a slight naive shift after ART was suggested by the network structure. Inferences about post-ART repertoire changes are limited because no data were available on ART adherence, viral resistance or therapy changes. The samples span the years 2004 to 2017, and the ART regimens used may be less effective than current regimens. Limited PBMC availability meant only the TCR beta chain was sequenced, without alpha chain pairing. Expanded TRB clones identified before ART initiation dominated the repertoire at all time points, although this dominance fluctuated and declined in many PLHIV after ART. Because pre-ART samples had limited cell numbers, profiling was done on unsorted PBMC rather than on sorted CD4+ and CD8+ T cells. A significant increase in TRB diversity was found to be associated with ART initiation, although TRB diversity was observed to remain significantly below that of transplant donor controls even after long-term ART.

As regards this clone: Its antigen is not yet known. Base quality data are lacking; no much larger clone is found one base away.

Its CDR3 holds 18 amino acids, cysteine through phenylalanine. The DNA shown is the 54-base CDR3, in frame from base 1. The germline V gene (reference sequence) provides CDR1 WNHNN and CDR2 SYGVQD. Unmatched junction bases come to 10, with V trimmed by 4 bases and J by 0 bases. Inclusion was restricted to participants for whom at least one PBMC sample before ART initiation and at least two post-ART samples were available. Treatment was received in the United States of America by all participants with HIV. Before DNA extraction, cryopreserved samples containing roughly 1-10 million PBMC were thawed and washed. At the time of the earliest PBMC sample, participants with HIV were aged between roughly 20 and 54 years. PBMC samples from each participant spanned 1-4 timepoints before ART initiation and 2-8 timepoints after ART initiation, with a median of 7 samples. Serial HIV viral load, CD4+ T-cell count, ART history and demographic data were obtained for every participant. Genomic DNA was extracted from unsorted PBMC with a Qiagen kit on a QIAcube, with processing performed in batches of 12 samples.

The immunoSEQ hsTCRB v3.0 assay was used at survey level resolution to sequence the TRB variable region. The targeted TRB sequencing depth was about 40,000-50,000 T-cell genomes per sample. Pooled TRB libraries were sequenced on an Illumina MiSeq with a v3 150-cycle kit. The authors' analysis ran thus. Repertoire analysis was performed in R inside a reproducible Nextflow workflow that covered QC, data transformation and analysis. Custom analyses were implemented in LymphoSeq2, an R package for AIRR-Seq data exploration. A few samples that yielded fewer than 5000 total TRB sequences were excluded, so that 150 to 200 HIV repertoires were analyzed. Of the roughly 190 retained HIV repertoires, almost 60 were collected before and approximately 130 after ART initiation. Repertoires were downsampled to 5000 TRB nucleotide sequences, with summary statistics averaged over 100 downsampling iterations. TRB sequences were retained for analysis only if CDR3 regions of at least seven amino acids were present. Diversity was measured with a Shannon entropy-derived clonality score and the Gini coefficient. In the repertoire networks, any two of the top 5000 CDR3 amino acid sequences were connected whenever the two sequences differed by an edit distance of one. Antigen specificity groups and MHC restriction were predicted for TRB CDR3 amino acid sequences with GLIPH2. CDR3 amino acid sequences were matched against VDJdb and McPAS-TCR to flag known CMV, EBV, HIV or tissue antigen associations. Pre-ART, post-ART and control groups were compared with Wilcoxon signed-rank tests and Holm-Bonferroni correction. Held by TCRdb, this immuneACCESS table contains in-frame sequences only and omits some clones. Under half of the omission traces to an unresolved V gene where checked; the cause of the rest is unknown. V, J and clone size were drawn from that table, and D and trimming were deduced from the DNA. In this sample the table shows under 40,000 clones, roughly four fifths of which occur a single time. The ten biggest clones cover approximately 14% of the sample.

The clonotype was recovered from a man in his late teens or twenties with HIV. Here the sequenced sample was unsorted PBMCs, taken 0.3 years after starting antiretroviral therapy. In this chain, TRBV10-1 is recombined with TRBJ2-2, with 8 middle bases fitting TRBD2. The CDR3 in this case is CASSGPGVAGSNTGELFF. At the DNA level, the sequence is TGCGCCAGCAGTGGGCCCGGGGTAGCGGGGTCGAACACCGGGGAGCTGTTTTTT.